This T cell receptor beta chain appears in the sequencing data of a study of blood T cell repertoires in COVID-19. Study in general: PBMCs, B-cell-depleted T cells, or T cells provided the cDNA or gDNA that made up the material.

Here immunoSEQ multiplex PCR was the method, and the copy in TCRdb shows in-frame clones only, minus some. Of 200,000 to 250,000 clones listed, around 84% were seen once; the top ten hold roughly 13%. Trimming removed 4 bases from V and 6 bases from J, with 12 bases in between. The CDR3 runs to 12 residues. Germline CDR1 is GTSNPN and CDR2 is SVGIG (reference sequence). Sequenced: peripheral blood. The chain joins TRBV30 to TRBJ1-1, with no clear D. The sequence derives from a human donor in a cohort sampled during active COVID-19. CDR3 sequence: CAWKVEGPEAFF. In DNA form, the CDR3 reads TGTGCCTGGAAGGTTGAGGGCCCTGAAGCTTTCTTT.